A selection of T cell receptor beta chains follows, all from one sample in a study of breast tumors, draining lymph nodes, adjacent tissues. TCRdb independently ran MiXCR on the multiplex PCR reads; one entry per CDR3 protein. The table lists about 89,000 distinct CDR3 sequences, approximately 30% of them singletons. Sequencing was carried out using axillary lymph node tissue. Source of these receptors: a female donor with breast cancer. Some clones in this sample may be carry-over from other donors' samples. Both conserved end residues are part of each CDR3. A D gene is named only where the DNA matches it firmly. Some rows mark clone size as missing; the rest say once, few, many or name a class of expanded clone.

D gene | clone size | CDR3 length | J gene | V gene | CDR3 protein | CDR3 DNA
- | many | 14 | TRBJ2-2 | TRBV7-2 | CASSPGPNTGELFF | TGTGCCAGCAGCCCGGGACCCAACACCGGGGAGCTGTTTTTT
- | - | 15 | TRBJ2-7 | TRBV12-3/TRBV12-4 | CASSRQAPTSGEQYF | TGTGCCAGCAGCCGCCAAGCCCCAACCTCGGGTGAGCAGTACTTC
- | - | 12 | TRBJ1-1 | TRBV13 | CASSQGFDEAFF | TGTGCCAGCAGTCAGGGATTCGATGAAGCTTTCTTT
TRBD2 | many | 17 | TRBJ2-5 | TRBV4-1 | CASSQPPITSAQETQYF | TGCGCCAGCAGCCAACCTCCTATTACTAGCGCCCAAGAGACCCAGTACTTC
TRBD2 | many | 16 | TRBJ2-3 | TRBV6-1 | CASSEALAGGTDTQYF | TGTGCCAGCAGTGAAGCGCTAGCGGGAGGCACAGATACGCAGTATTTT
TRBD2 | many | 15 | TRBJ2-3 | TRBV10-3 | CASSPASGSTDTQYF | TGTGCCTCCTCCCCCGCTAGCGGGAGCACAGATACGCAGTATTTT
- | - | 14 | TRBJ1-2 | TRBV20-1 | CSARDLVGSGSYTF | TGCAGTGCTAGAGACCTCGTCGGTAGCGGGAGCTACACCTTC
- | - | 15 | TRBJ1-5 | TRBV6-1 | CASSHGLARGQPQHF | TGTGCCAGCAGTCACGGGCTCGCCCGGGGTCAGCCCCAGCATTTT
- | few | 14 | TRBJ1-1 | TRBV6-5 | CASSKGTANTEAFF | TGTGCCAGCAGTAAAGGGACCGCAAACACTGAAGCTTTCTTT
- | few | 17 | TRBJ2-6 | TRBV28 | CAARDTASPPGANVLTF | TGTGCCGCACGGGACACAGCGTCCCCACCTGGGGCCAACGTCCTGACTTTC
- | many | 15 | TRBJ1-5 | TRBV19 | CASSIGSLLHQPQHF | TGTGCCAGTAGTATTGGAAGCCTTCTTCATCAGCCCCAGCATTTT
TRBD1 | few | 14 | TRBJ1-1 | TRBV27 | CASSWTGDMTEAFF | TGTGCCAGCAGTTGGACAGGGGATATGACTGAAGCTTTCTTT
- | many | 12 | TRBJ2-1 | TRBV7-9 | CASSSASNEQFF | TGTGCCAGCAGCTCGGCGTCCAATGAGCAGTTCTTC